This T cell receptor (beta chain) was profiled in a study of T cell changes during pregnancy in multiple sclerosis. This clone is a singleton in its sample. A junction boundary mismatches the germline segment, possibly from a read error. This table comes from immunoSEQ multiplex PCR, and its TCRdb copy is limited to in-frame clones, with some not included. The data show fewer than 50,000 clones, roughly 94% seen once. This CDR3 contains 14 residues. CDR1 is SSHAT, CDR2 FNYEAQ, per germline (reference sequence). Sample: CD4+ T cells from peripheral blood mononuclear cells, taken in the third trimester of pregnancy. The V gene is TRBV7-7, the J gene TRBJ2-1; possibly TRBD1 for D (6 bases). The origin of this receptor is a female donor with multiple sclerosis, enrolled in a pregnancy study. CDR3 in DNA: TGTGCTAGCAGCTTAGTACAGGGCACCAATGAGCAGTTCTTC. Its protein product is CASSLVQGTNEQFF.